This TCR beta chain came from a study of shared clonotypes between healthy human individuals. Regarding the study as a whole: Clonotype sharing levels among donors were expected to vary with sequencing depth.

V shed 5 bases, J shed 5 bases, and the junction held 4 bases outside the gene matches. The CDR3 consists of 15 residues. Germline V gives CDR1 SGHAT, CDR2 FQDESV (reference sequence). Only Caucasian adults living in Nashville, Tennessee made up the donor group. Some clones are missing from TCRdb's copy, which holds only in-frame ones; the method was immunoSEQ multiplex PCR. The table includes 1,400,000 or so clones, approximately 98.5% detected once. About this clone itself: What it binds is unknown.

The sample taken for sequencing was naive CD4+ T cells sorted from blood. As for subset: CD45RA+ positively selected. This receptor was identified in a man between 25 and 39 years old in good health. The V call is TRBV11-1, the J call TRBJ2-4, with TRBD2 identical over 12 bases. The CDR3 loop reads CASSPRLAGENIQYF. The CDR3 DNA reads as TGTGCCAGCAGCCCAAGACTAGCGGGGGAAAACATTCAGTACTTC.